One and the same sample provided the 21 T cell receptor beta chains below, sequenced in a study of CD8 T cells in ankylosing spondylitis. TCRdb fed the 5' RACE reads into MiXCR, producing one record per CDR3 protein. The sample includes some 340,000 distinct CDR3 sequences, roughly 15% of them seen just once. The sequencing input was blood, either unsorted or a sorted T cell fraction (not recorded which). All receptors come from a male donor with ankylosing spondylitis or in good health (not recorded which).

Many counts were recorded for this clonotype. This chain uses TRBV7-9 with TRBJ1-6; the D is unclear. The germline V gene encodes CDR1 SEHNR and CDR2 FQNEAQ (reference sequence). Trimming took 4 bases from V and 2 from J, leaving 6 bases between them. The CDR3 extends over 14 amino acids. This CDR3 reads CASSSVTYNSPLHF. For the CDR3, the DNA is TGTGCCAGCAGCTCCGTCACCTATAATTCACCCCTCCACTTT.

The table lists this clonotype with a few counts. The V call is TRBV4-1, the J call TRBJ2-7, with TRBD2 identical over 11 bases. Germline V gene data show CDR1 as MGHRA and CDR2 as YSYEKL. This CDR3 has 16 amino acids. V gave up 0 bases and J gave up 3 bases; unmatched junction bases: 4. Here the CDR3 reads CASSQEYTSGSYEQYF. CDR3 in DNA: TGCGCCAGCAGCCAAGAATATACTAGCGGGAGCTACGAGCAGTACTTC.

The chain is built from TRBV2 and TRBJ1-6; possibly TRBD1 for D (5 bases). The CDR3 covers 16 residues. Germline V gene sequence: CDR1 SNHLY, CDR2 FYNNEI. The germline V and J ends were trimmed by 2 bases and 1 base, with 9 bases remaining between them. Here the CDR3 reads CASSEMGGSYNSPLHF. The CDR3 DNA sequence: TGTGCCAGCAGTGAAATGGGGGGATCCTATAATTCACCCCTCCACTTT.

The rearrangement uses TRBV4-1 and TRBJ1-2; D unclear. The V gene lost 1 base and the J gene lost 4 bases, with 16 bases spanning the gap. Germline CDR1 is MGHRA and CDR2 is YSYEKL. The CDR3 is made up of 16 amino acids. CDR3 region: CASSQGYEHTSYGYTF. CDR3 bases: TGCGCCAGCAGCCAAGGATACGAGCACACCAGCTATGGCTACACCTTC.

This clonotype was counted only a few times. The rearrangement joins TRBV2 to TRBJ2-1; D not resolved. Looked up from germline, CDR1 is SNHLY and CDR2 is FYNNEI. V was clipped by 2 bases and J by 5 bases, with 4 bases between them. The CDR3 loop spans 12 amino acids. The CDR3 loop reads CASSETNNEQFF. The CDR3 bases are TGTGCCAGCAGTGAAACTAACAATGAGCAGTTCTTC. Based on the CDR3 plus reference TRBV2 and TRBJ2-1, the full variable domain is EPEVTQTPSHQVTQMGQEVILRCVPISNHLYFYWYRQILGQKVEFLVSFYNNEISEKSEIFDDQFSVERPDGSNFTLKIRSTKLEDSAMYFCASSETNNEQFFGPGTRLTVL.

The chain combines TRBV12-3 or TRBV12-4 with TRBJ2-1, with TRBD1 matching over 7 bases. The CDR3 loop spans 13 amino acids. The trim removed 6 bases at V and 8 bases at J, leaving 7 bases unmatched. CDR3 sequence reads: CASRGRGGDEQFF. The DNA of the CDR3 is TGTGCCAGCAGGGGGCGAGGGGGCGATGAGCAGTTCTTC.

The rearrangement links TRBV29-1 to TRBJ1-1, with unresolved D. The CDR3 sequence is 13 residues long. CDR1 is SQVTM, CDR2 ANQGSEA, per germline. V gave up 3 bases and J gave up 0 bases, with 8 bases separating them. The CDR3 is CSVDLGMNTEAFF. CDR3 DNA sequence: TGCAGCGTTGATCTGGGCATGAACACTGAAGCTTTCTTT.

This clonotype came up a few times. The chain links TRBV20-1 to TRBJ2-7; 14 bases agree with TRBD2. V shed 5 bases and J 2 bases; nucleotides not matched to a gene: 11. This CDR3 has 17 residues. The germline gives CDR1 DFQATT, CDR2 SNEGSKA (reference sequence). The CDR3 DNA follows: TGCAGTGCTGAGGGTCCGGGACTAGCGGGAGTTACCTACGAGCAGTACTTC. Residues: CSAEGPGLAGVTYEQYF.

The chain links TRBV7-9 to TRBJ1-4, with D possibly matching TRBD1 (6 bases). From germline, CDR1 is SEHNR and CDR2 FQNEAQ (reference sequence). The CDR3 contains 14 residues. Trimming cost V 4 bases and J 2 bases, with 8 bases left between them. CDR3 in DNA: TGTGCCAGCAGCTACGACAGGACTAATGAAAAACTGTTTTTT. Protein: CASSYDRTNEKLFF.

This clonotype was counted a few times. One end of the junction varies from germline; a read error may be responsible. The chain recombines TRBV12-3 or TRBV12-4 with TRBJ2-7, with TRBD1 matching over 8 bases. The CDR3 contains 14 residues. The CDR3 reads CASSLEAFLDRVFF. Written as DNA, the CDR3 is TGTGCCAGCAGTTTAGAGGCGTTTCTGGACAGGGTTTTTTTC.

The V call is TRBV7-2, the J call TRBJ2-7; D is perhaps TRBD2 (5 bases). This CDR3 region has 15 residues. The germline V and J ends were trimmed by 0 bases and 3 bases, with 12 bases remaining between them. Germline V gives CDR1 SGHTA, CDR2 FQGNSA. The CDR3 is CASSLAIGLVYEQYF. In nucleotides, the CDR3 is TGTGCCAGCAGCTTAGCGATCGGACTGGTCTACGAGCAGTACTTC.

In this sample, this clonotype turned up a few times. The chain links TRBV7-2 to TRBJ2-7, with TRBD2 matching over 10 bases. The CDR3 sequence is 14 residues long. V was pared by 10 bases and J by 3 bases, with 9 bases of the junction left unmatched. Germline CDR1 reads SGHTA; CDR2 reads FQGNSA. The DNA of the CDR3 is TGTGCCACATTGGCGGCTAGCGGGAGCTACGAGCAGTACTTC. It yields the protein CATLAASGSYEQYF.

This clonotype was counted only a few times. The CDR3 loop reads CASSDSGGGGTDTQYF. The CDR3 DNA sequence: TGTGCCAGCAGTGACTCAGGTGGGGGCGGCACAGATACGCAGTATTTT. This chain links TRBV6-4 with TRBJ2-3; a possible D gene is TRBD1 (6 bases). This CDR3 has 16 amino acids. Trimming took 0 bases from V and 1 from J, leaving 11 bases between them. Germline CDR1 and CDR2: MRHNA and SNTAGT.

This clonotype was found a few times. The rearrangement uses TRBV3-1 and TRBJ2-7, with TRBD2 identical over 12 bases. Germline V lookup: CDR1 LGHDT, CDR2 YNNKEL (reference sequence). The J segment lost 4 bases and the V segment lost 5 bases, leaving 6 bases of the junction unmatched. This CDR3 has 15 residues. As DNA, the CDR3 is TGTGCCAGCAGCTCCGGACTAGCGGGGCCATACGAGCAGTACTTC. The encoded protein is CASSSGLAGPYEQYF.

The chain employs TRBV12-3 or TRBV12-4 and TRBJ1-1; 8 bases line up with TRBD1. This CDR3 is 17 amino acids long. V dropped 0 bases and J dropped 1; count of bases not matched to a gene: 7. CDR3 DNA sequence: TGTGCCAGCAGTTTAGCGGGGACAGGAGGTAGGAACACTGAAGCTTTCTTT. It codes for CASSLAGTGGRNTEAFF.

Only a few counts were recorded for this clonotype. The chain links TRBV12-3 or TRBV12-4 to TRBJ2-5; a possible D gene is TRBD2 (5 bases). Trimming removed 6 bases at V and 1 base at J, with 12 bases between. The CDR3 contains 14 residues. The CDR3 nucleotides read TGTGCCAGCAGCAACTCCGGGGTCCAAGAGACCCAGTACTTC. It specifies CASSNSGVQETQYF.

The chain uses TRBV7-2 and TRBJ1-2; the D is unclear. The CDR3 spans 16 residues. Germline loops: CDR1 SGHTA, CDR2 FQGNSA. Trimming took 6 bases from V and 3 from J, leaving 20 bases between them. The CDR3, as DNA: TGTGCCAGCAGGCGAGGAAGAAGACAAGGAGACTATGGCTACACCTTC. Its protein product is CASRRGRRQGDYGYTF. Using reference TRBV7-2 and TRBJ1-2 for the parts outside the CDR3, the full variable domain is GAGVSQSPSNKVTEKGKDVELRCDPISGHTALYWYRQSLGQGLEFLIYFQGNSAPDKSGLPSDRFSAERTGGSVSTLTIQRTQQEDSAVYLCASRRGRRQGDYGYTFGSGTRLTVV.

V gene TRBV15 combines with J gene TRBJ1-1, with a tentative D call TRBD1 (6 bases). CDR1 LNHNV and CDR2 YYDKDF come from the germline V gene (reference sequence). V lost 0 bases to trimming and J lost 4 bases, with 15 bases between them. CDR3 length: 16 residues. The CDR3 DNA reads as TGTGCCACCAGCAGAGATCCGGGGGCGCGGGGCACTGAAGCTTTCTTT. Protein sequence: CATSRDPGARGTEAFF.

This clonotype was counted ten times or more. The CDR3, as DNA: TGCGCCAGCAGCTCAGGACAGGGGGCTGAAGCTTTCTTT. Translated, it gives CASSSGQGAEAFF. This sequence joins TRBV5-1 and TRBJ1-1; 10 nucleotides match TRBD1. Germline trimming cut 3 bases from V and 6 bases from J; bases unmatched to any gene: 2. The CDR3 totals 13 residues. The germline V gene has CDR1 SGHRS and CDR2 YFSETQ.

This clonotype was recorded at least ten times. CDR3 protein: CASSFGAFQETQYF. The CDR3 DNA follows: TGTGCCAGCAGTTTCGGAGCGTTCCAAGAGACCCAGTACTTC. The chain has TRBV12-3 or TRBV12-4 and TRBJ2-5; D remains ambiguous. CDR3 length: 14 residues. V gave up 3 bases and J gave up 1 base, with 9 bases separating them.

DNA of the CDR3: TGTGCCAGCAGAACGACAGGAGGAGAGACCCAGTACTTC. It specifies CASRTTGGETQYF. This sequence joins TRBV2 and TRBJ2-5; D is possibly TRBD1 (6 bases). Trimming removed 6 bases from V and 4 bases from J, with 12 bases in between. The CDR3 totals 13 residues. CDR1 SNHLY and CDR2 FYNNEI come from the germline V gene.